The clone carrying this T cell receptor beta chain was recorded many times. The sample belongs to a study of CD8+CD57+ T cells in acquired aplastic anemia. Overall study: An average of roughly 3 ug of DNA was obtained from sorted CD4+ and CD8+ cells.

V dropped 6 bases and J dropped 8 bases, with 9 bases sitting between them. The CDR3 is 11 residues long. Germline V gives CDR1 MNHEY, CDR2 SMNVEV (reference sequence). Profiles of TCR beta VDJ and CDR3 were generated from a genomic DNA template. Via MiXCR, TCRdb re-called the reads, giving one row per CDR3 protein. The data contain over 100,000 distinct CDR3 sequences, around two fifths of them singletons. This receptor was identified in a human donor in good health, serving as a control. This chain connects TRBV27 to TRBJ2-3, with D tentatively TRBD1 (6 bases). Sequenced input: sorted CD4+, CD8+, or CD8+CD57+ T cells (not recorded which) from PBMCs. The CDR3 sequence is CASSRGGTQYF. CDR3 nucleotide sequence: TGTGCCAGCAGCAGGGGCGGTACGCAGTATTTT.